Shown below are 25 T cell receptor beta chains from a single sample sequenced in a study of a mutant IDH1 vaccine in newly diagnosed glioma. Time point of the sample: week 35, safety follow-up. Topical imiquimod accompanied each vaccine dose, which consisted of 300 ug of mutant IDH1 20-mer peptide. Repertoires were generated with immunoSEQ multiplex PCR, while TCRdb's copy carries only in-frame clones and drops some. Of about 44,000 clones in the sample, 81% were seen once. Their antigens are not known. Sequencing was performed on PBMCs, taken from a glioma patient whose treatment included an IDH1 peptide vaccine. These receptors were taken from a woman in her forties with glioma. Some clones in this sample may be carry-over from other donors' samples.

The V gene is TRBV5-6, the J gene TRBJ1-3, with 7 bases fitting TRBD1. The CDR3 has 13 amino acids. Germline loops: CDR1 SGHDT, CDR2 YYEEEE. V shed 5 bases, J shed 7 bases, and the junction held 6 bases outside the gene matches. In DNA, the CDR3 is TGTGCCAGCAGACCGACAGGGAGGAACACCATATATTTT. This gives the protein CASRPTGRNTIYF.

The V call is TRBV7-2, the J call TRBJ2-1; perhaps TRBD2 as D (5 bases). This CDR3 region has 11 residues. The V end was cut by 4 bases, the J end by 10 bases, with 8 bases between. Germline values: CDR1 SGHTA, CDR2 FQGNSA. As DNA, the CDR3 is TGTGCCAGCAGCTCCTTAGCGGAGCAGTTCTTC. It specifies CASSSLAEQFF.

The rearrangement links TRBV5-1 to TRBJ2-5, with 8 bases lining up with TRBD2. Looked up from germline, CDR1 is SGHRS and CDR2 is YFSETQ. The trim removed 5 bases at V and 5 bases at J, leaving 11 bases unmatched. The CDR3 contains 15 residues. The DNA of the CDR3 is TGCGCCAGCAGTCCCCAGGCGGGAGGAAGTGAGACCCAGTACTTC. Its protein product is CASSPQAGGSETQYF. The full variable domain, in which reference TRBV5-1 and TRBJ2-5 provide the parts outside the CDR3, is KAGVTQTPRYLIKTRGQQVTLSCSPISGHRSVSWYQQTPGQGLQFLFEYFSETQRNKGNFPGRFSGRQFSNSRSEMNVSTLELGDSALYLCASSPQAGGSETQYFGPGTRLLVL.

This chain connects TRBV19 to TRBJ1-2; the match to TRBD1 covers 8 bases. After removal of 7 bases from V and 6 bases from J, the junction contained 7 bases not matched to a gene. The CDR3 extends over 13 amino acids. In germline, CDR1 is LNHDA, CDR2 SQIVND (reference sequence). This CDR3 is CASTLDRVDGYTF. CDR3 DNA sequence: TGTGCCAGTACCCTGGACAGGGTCGATGGCTACACCTTC. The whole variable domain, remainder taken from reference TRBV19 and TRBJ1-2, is DGGITQSPKYLFRKEGQNVTLSCEQNLNHDAMYWYRQDPGQGLRLIYYSQIVNDFQKGDIAEGYSVSREKKESFPLTVTSAQKNPTAFYLCASTLDRVDGYTFGSGTRLTVV.

The CDR3 DNA follows: TGTGCCAGCAGTTTTTGGTCTACGCTTCAGGAAGCTTTCTTT. Protein: CASSFWSTLQEAFF. The chain joins TRBV27 to TRBJ1-1; the D is unclear. CDR1 and CDR2 (germline): MNHEY, SMNVEV (reference sequence). There are 14 residues in the CDR3. V lost 3 bases and J lost 8, with 16 bases in between.

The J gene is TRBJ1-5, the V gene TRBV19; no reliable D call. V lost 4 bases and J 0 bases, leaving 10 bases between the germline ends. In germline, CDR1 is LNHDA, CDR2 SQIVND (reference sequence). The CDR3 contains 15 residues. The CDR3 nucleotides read TGTGCCAGTAGTACGTCTCCCTTTAGCAATCAGCCCCAGCATTTT. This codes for CASSTSPFSNQPQHF.

The CDR3 DNA reads as TGTGCCAGTAGTGTGGGACAGGGCGGTGGCTACACCTTC. It specifies CASSVGQGGGYTF. This rearrangement joins TRBV19 to TRBJ1-2; TRBD1 aligns across 9 bases. The CDR3 runs 13 residues. Trimming at V came to 5 bases and at J to 7 bases, leaving 5 bases not matched to a gene. Looked up from germline, CDR1 is LNHDA and CDR2 is SQIVND (reference sequence). Looking up the rest from reference TRBV19 and TRBJ1-2 gives the full variable domain: DGGITQSPKYLFRKEGQNVTLSCEQNLNHDAMYWYRQDPGQGLRLIYYSQIVNDFQKGDIAEGYSVSREKKESFPLTVTSAQKNPTAFYLCASSVGQGGGYTFGSGTRLTVV.

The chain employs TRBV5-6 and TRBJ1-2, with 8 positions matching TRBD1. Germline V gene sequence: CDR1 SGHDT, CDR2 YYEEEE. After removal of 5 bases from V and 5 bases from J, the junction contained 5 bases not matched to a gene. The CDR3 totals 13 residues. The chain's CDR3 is CASRGQGLYGYTF. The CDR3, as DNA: TGTGCCAGCAGAGGACAGGGTTTATATGGCTACACCTTC.

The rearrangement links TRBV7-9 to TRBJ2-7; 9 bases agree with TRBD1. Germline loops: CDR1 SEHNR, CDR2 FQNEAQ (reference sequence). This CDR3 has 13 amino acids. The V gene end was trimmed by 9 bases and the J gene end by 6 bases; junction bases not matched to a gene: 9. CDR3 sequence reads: CARDRGERIEQYF. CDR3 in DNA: TGTGCCAGGGACAGGGGCGAGCGGATCGAGCAGTACTTC.

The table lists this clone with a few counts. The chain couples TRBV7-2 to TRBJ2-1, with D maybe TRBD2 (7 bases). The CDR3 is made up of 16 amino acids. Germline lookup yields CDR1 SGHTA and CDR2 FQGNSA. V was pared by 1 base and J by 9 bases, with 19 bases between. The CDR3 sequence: CASSLGAGVLRGEQFF. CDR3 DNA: TGTGCCAGCAGCTTAGGGGCGGGAGTCCTCAGGGGTGAGCAGTTCTTC.

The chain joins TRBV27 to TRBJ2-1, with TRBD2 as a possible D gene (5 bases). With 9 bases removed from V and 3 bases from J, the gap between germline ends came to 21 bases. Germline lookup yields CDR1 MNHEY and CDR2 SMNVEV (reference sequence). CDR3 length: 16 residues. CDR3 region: CASTNTLGSVYNEQFF. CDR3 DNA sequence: TGTGCCAGTACTAATACTCTGGGTAGCGTCTACAATGAGCAGTTCTTC.

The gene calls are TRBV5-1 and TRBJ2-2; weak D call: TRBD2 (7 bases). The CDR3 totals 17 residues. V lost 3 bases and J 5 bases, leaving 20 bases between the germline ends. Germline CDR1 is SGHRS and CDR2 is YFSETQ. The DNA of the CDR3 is TGCGCCAGCAGCTGGAGGGGGGGAGGCCTCAATACCGGGGAGCTGTTTTTT. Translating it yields CASSWRGGGLNTGELFF.

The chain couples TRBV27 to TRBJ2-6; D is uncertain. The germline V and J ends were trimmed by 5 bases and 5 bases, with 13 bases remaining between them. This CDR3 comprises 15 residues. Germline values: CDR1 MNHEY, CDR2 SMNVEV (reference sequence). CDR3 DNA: TGTGCCAGCAGTGCCCTTTACTCGAGGGCCAACGTCCTGACTTTC. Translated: CASSALYSRANVLTF.

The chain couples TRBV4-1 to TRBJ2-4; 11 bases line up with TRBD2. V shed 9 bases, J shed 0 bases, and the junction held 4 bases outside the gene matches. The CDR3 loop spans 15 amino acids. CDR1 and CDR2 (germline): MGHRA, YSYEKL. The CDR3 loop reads CASSGGVLAKNIQYF. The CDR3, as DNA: TGCGCCAGTAGCGGGGGGGTACTAGCCAAAAACATTCAGTACTTC.

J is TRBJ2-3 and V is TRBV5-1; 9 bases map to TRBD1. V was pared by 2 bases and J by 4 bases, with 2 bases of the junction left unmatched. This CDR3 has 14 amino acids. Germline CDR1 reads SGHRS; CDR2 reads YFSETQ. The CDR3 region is CASSFGTGSDTQYF. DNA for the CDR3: TGCGCCAGCAGCTTCGGGACAGGGTCAGATACGCAGTATTTT.

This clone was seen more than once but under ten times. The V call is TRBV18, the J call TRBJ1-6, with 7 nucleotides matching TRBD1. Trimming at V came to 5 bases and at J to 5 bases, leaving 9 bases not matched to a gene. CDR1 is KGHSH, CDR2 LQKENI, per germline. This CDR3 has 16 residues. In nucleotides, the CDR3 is TGTGCCAGCTCAACTACTACAGGGGCTCATAATTCACCCCTCCACTTT. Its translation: CASSTTTGAHNSPLHF.

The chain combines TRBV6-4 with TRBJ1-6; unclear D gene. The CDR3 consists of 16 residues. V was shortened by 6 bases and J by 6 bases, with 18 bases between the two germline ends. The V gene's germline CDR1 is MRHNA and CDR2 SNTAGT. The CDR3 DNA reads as TGTGCCAGCAGCGAGACAACGGGTCAACGTAATTCACCCCTCCACTTT. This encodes CASSETTGQRNSPLHF.

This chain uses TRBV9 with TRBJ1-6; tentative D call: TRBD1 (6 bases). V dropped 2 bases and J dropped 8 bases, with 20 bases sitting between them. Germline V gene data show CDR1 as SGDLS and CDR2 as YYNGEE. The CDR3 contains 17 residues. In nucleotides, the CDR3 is TGTGCCAGCAGCGTTTTGGACAGTTCCGCTAAGCATTCACCCCTCCACTTT. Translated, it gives CASSVLDSSAKHSPLHF.

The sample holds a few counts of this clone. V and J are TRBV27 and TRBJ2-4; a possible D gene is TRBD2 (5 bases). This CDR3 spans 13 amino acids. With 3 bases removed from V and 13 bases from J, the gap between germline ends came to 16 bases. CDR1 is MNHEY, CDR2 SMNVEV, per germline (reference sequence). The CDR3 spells CASSFRNKDLQYF. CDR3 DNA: TGTGCCAGCAGTTTTCGTAACAAGGACTTACAGTACTTC.

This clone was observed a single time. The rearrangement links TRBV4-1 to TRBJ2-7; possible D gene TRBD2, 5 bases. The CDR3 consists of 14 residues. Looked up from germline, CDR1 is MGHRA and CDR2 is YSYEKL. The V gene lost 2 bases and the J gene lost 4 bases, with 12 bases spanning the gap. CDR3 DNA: TGCGCCAGCAGCCAACCAACCGGGGAGTACGAGCAGTACTTC. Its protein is CASSQPTGEYEQYF.

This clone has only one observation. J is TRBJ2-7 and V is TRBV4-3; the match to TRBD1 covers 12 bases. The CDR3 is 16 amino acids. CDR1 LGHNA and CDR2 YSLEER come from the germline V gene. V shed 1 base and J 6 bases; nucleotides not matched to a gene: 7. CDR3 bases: TGCGCCAGCAGCCAAGGGGCCGGGACAGGGGGCGGCGAGCAGTACTTC. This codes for CASSQGAGTGGGEQYF.

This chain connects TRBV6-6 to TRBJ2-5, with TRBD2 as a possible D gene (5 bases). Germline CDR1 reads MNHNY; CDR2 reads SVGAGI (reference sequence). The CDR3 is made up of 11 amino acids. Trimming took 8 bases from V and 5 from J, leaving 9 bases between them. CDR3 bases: TGTGCCAGCCTAAGCGGTGAGACCCAGTACTTC. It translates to CASLSGETQYF.

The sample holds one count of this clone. In nucleotides, the CDR3 is TGTGCCAGCAGCTCCCTCGACGCGGCGAACTATGGCTACACCTTC. Its protein product is CASSSLDAANYGYTF. The rearrangement uses TRBV7-9 and TRBJ1-2; unclear D gene. Trimming left V 4 bases short and J 2 bases short, with 14 bases between. CDR3 length equals 15 residues. Germline CDR1 and CDR2: SEHNR and FQNEAQ (reference sequence).

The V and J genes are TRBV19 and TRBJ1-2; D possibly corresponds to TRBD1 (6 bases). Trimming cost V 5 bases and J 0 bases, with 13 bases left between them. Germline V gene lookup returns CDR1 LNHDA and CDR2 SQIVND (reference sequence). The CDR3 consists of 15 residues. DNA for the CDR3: TGTGCCAGTAGTTCTCCGGGACAAGCTAACTATGGCTACACCTTC. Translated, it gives CASSSPGQANYGYTF.

This CDR3 reads CASSSASTGMDKNIQYF. For the CDR3, the DNA is TGTGCCAGCAGCTCGGCCTCGACAGGGATGGACAAAAACATTCAGTACTTC. The chain combines TRBV5-6 with TRBJ2-4, with 7 bases matching TRBD1. The CDR3 is made up of 17 amino acids. V shed 3 bases, J shed 3 bases, and the junction held 12 bases outside the gene matches. Germline CDR1 is SGHDT and CDR2 is YYEEEE.